This T cell receptor (beta chain) was obtained from a study of shared T cell receptors in the human thymus. The CDR3 totals 14 residues. Germline assignment: CDR1 LNHDA and CDR2 SQIVND (reference sequence). V trimming: 11 bases; J trimming: 2 bases; junction bases outside the gene matches: 11. Libraries were prepared by immunoSEQ multiplex PCR; TCRdb keeps only in-frame clonotypes and omits some of them. The sample has hundreds of thousands of clones; over 75% are singletons. These data are also associated with another study on human thymus T cells. As reported in that work: Thymus was obtained from resections taken during corrective heart surgery.

The V call is TRBV19, the J call TRBJ2-7; 8 nucleotides agree with TRBD1. Sequenced input: thymocytes. The clonotype comes from a boy less than two years old with a congenital heart defect. The CDR3 region has the DNA TGTGCCGTCACGGAGGGACAGGCCCCCTACGAGCAGTACTTC. Translating gives CAVTEGQAPYEQYF.